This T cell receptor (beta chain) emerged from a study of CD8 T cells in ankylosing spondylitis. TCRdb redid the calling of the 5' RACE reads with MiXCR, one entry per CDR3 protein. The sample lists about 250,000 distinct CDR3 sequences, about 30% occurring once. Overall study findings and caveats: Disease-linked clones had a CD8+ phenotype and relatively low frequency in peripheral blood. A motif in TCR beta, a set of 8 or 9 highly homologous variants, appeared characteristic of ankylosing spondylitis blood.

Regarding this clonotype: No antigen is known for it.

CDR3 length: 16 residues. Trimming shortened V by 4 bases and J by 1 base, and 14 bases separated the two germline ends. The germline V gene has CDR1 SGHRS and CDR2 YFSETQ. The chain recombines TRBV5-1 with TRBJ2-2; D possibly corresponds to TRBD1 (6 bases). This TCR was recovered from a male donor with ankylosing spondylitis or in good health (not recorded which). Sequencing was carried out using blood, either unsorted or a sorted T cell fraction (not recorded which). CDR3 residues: CASSHPSGQNTGELFF. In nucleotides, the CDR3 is TGCGCCAGCAGCCACCCATCGGGACAGAACACCGGGGAGCTGTTTTTT.